These T cell receptor beta chains were read from a single sample in a study of blood T cell repertoires in COVID-19. Libraries were prepared by immunoSEQ multiplex PCR; TCRdb keeps only in-frame clonotypes and omits some of them. Of roughly 70,000 clones listed, around nine tenths were seen once; the top ten hold approximately 1.5%. The material sequenced was peripheral blood. The receptors shown here come from a human donor in a cohort sampled during active COVID-19. The CDR3 runs from the conserved cysteine through the conserved F or W. A D gene is named only where the DNA matches it firmly. Only some rows state a clone size, as once, few, many or a class for expanded clones.

j_call clone_size v_call cdr3_length d_call cdr3_aa cdr3_nt
TRBJ1-2 NA TRBV30 11 TRBD1 CASGQAYGYTF TGTGCCTCTGGACAGGCATATGGCTACACCTTC
TRBJ1-2 NA TRBV11-3 16 NA CASSFGPRQAPYGYTF TGTGCCAGCAGCTTCGGTCCCCGCCAGGCCCCCTATGGCTACACCTTC
TRBJ2-3 NA TRBV28 14 TRBD1 CASEMGQYTDTQYF TGTGCCAGCGAGATGGGACAGTACACAGATACGCAGTATTTT
TRBJ1-2 NA TRBV20-1 11 TRBD1 CSTPTGYGYTF TGCAGTACCCCGACAGGGTATGGCTACACCTTC
TRBJ1-2 NA TRBV6-6 13 NA CASRPGVNYGYTF TGTGCCAGCAGGCCAGGGGTTAACTATGGCTACACCTTC
TRBJ2-1 NA TRBV10-3 14 TRBD2 CAISPTSGRGEQFF TGTGCCATCAGCCCTACTAGCGGGAGGGGTGAGCAGTTCTTC
TRBJ1-2 NA TRBV4-1 17 TRBD1 CASSPRTGTERFYGYTF TGCGCCAGCAGCCCCAGGACAGGGACTGAAAGGTTTTATGGCTACACCTTC
TRBJ2-7 NA TRBV5-4 16 TRBD1 CASSSPPGQGANEQYF TGTGCCAGCAGCAGCCCGCCGGGACAGGGGGCGAACGAGCAGTACTTC
TRBJ1-1 NA TRBV5-6 15 NA CASSLVDSPNTEAFF TGTGCCAGCAGCTTAGTGGACAGTCCGAACACTGAAGCTTTCTTT
TRBJ1-4 once TRBV7-9 14 NA CASRDGATNEKLFF TGTGCCAGCAGAGACGGGGCAACTAATGAAAAACTGTTTTTT
TRBJ2-7 NA TRBV27 13 NA CASSFQGSYEQYF TGTGCCAGCAGTTTTCAGGGCTCCTACGAGCAGTACTTC
TRBJ2-3 NA TRBV7-8 13 NA CASSLGRPDTQYF TGTGCCAGCAGCTTGGGCAGACCAGATACGCAGTATTTT
TRBJ1-5 NA TRBV30 14 NA CAWSVQVSNQPQHF TGTGCCTGGAGTGTACAAGTTAGCAATCAGCCCCAGCATTTT
TRBJ2-2 NA TRBV5-5 16 TRBD1 CASSLAGTVKTGELFF TGTGCCAGCAGCTTGGCCGGGACAGTAAAGACCGGGGAGCTGTTTTTT
TRBJ2-5 NA TRBV5-1 13 NA CASSSTRAETQYF TGCGCCAGCAGCTCAACCAGGGCAGAGACCCAGTACTTC
TRBJ1-4 NA TRBV5-5 16 TRBD1 CASSLGTGATNEKLFF TGTGCCAGCAGCTTGGGGACAGGGGCAACTAATGAAAAACTGTTTTTT
TRBJ2-7 NA TRBV18 15 TRBD2 CASSPPGLADYEQYF TGTGCCAGCTCACCACCGGGACTAGCGGACTACGAGCAGTACTTC
TRBJ1-1 NA TRBV15 13 NA CATSRDGGLGAFF TGTGCCACCAGCAGAGATGGCGGTTTAGGAGCTTTCTTT
TRBJ2-7 NA TRBV15 16 NA CATSPGGQLSSYEQYF TGTGCCACCAGCCCAGGCGGACAGCTGAGCTCCTACGAGCAGTACTTC
TRBJ1-4 NA TRBV28 16 TRBD1 CASSRLTGAWNEKLFF TGTGCCAGCAGCCGACTCACAGGGGCCTGGAATGAAAAACTGTTTTTT
TRBJ2-3 NA TRBV3-1/TRBV3-2 15 NA CASSRVMTGSDTQYF TGTGCCAGCAGCCGAGTTATGACAGGTTCAGATACGCAGTATTTT
TRBJ2-7 NA TRBV28 15 NA CASSPLGGGWDEQYF TGTGCCAGCAGCCCTTTGGGGGGTGGTTGGGACGAGCAGTACTTC
TRBJ1-3 NA TRBV5-1 13 NA CASSAGVGNTIYF TGCGCCAGCAGCGCGGGAGTCGGAAACACCATATATTTT
TRBJ2-3 NA TRBV15 18 NA CATSRDAQGLGSTDTQYF TGTGCCACCAGCAGAGATGCACAGGGCCTGGGTAGCACAGATACGCAGTATTTT
TRBJ1-4 NA TRBV7-2 16 NA CASSLAVGATNEKLFF TGTGCCAGCAGCTTAGCGGTAGGGGCCACTAATGAAAAACTGTTTTTT
TRBJ1-3 NA TRBV28 17 TRBD1 CASSRGTATISGNTIYF TGTGCCAGCAGTCGCGGGACAGCAACAATCTCTGGAAACACCATATATTTT
TRBJ2-3 NA TRBV28 13 TRBD2 CASSDSGRDTQYF TGTGCCAGCAGTGATAGCGGGCGAGATACGCAGTATTTT
TRBJ2-1 NA TRBV19 15 TRBD1 CASLDRDRQNNEQFF TGTGCCAGTCTAGACCGGGACAGGCAAAACAATGAGCAGTTCTTC
TRBJ2-2 NA TRBV2 13 TRBD1 CASKTGWTGELFF TGTGCCAGCAAGACAGGGTGGACCGGGGAGCTGTTTTTT
TRBJ2-1 NA TRBV12-3/TRBV12-4 13 NA CASIGSSYNEQFF TGTGCCAGCATCGGGAGCTCCTACAATGAGCAGTTCTTC